Here is one TCR beta chain with its context. What antigen it recognizes has not been identified. No base quality information exists; no much larger clone differs at one position. The identical CDR3 is also encoded by other nucleotide sequences in the sample. The immunoSEQ Assay, a bias-controlled multiplex PCR, was used to amplify TCRbeta CDR3 regions from genomic DNA. Processing in the source paper ran as follows. The number of nucleated cells in each sample was estimated by amplification of reference gene primers within the assay. To quantify the absolute abundance of each unique TCRbeta CDR3 rearrangement, sequence reads were collapsed and filtered. Productive Simpson clonality was computed per sample as the square root of Simpson's diversity index over productive rearrangements. TCRdb took over this immuneACCESS table, retaining in-frame rearrangements with V and J assigned. Such tables are incomplete; in checked studies, under half of the missing clones stem from an unresolved V gene, and the remainder is unexplained. V and J calls and clone size follow that table, whereas D and trimming were derived from the DNA. In all, the sample holds around 360,000 clones, and 80% to 90% of those were seen once. Roughly a tenth of the sample is in the top ten clones.

The sample comes from a study of blood T cell repertoires in COVID-19 (dated by TCRdb to the early 2020s). About the investigation overall: The collaborator samples originated in the United States, Italy and Spain and spanned the acute and convalescent phases of COVID-19. The prospective study material was composed of cDNA or gDNA derived from T cells, B-cell-depleted T cells, or PBMCs. Deeply sampled blood TCRbeta repertoires from subjects exposed to, actively infected with, or recovered from COVID-19 were included in the dataset. The repertoires were made available in a free public database intended to serve as a resource for research on the immune response to SARS-CoV-2. Samples were obtained from the ongoing ImmuneRACE study (first 160 participants) and from some 1,300 subjects provided by 6 global collaborators. A de-identified subject ID, COVID-19 status, age in years and sex were almost always included in the sample metadata. Where HLA class I and class II types were available, the types were taken from metadata supplied by the sample provider, not from assay-based typing.

Taken from cysteine to phenylalanine, the CDR3 has 13 residues. This entry keeps only the CDR3 DNA: 39 bases, framed from base 1. V and J are truncated by 0 bases and 1 base respectively, leaving an intervening sequence of 4 bases. CDR1 and CDR2 (SGHKS, YYEKEE) derive from the germline V gene (reference sequence). One collaborating source in Seattle enrolled patients while the patients were actively infected and followed the patients over time throughout the course of disease. The collaborating institutions used their own protocols to collect whole blood in K2EDTA tubes. Collaborator samples were shipped for TCRbeta analysis as frozen whole blood, isolated PBMCs, or DNA extracted from either sample type. Beyond this particular receptor, the publication reports: The quantity of clinical and demographic metadata differed by source and by participant and was supplied without curation.

Sequenced sample: peripheral blood. The clonotype comes from a woman aged 25 to 45 with COVID-19, enrolled during active disease. The rearranged chain carries TRBV5-5 and TRBJ1-1; the D gene is unclear. This receptor carries the CDR3 CASSLAGNTEAFF. The DNA sequence follows: TGTGCCAGCAGCTTGGCGGGGAACACTGAAGCTTTCTTT.